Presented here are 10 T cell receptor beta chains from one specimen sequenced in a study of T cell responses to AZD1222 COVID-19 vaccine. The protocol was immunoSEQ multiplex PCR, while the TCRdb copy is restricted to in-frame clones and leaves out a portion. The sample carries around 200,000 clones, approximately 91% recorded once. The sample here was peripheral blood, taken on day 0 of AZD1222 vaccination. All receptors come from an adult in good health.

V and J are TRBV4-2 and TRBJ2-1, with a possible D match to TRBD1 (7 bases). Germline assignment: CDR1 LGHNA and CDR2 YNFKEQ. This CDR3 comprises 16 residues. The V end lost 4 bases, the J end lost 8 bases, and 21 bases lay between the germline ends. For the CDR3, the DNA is TGTGCCAGCAGCCCGTCTATAAAGCAGGGGGGTCATGAGCAGTTCTTC. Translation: CASSPSIKQGGHEQFF.

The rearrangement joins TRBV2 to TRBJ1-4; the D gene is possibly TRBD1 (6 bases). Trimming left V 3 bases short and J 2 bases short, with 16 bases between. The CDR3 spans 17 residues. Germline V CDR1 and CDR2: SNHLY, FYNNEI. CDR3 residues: CASSDTRGGPTNEKLFF. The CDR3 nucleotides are TGTGCCAGCAGTGATACCCGCGGGGGCCCTACTAATGAAAAACTGTTTTTT.

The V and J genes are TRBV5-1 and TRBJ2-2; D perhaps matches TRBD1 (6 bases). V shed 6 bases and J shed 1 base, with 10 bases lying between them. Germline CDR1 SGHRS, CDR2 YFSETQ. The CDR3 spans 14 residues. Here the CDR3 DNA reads TGCGCCAGCACCCAAGGGGGGAACACCGGGGAGCTGTTTTTT. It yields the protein CASTQGGNTGELFF. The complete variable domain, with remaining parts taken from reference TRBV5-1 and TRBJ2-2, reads KAGVTQTPRYLIKTRGQQVTLSCSPISGHRSVSWYQQTPGQGLQFLFEYFSETQRNKGNFPGRFSGRQFSNSRSEMNVSTLELGDSALYLCASTQGGNTGELFFGEGSRLTVL.

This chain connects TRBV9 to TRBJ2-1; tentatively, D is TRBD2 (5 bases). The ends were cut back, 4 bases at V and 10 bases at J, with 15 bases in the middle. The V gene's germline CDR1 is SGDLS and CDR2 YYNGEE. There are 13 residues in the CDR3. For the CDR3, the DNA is TGTGCCAGCAGCTCTAGCCGGAGCGTGGAGCAGTTCTTC. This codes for CASSSSRSVEQFF.

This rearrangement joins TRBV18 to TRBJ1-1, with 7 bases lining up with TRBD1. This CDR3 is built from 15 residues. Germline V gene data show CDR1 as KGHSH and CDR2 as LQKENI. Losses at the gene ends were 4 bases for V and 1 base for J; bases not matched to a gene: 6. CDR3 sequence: CASSLKGQQNTEAFF. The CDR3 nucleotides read TGTGCCAGCTCACTCAAGGGACAGCAGAACACTGAAGCTTTCTTT.

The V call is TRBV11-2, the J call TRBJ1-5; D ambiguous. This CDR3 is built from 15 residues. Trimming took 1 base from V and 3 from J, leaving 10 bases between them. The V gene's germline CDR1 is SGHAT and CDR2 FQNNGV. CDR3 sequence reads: CASSLGDGLNQPQHF. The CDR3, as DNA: TGTGCCAGCAGCTTAGGTGACGGACTCAATCAGCCCCAGCATTTT. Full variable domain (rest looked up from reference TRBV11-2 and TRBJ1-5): EAGVAQSPRYKIIEKRQSVAFWCNPISGHATLYWYQQILGQGPKLLIQFQNNGVVDDSQLPKDRFSAERLKGVDSTLKIQPAKLEDSAVYLCASSLGDGLNQPQHFGDGTRLSIL.

The CDR3 DNA follows: TGTGCCAGCAGTCGGCCGGGATCAGGCTATGGCTACACCTTC. Translation: CASSRPGSGYGYTF. The chain employs TRBV3-1 (or the pseudogene TRBV3-2) and TRBJ1-2, with unresolved D. This CDR3 is 14 amino acids long. Germline lookup yields CDR1 LGHDT and CDR2 YNNKEL (reference sequence). V gave up 6 bases and J gave up 4 bases, with 15 bases separating them.

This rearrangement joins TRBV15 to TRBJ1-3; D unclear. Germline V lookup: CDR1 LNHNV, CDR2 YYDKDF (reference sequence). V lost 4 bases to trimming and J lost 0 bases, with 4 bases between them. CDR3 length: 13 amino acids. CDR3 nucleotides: TGTGCCACCAGCATCAACTCTGGAAACACCATATATTTT. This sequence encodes CATSINSGNTIYF.

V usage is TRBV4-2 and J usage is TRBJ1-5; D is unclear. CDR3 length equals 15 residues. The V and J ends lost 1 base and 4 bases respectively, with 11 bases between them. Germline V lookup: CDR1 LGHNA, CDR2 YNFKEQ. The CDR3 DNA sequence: TGTGCCAGCAGCCAAGGCCCCGTGGCGAATCAGCCCCAGCATTTT. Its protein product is CASSQGPVANQPQHF.

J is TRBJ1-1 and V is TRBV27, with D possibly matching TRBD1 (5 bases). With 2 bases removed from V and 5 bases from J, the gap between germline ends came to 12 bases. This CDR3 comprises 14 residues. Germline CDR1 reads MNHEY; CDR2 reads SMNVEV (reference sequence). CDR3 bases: TGTGCCAGCAGTTTAAAACCAGGGAGAACTGAAGCTTTCTTT. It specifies CASSLKPGRTEAFF.